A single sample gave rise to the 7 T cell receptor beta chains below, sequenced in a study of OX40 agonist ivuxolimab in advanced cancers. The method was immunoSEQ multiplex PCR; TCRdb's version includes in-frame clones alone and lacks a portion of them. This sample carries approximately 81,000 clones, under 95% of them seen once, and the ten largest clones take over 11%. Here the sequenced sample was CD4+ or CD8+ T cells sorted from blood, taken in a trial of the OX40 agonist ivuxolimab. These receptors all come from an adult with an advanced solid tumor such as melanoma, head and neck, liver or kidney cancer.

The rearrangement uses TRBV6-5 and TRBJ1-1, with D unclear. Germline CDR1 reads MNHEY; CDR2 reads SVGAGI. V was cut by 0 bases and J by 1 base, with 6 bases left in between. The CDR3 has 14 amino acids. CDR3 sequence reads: CASSYSGSNTEAFF. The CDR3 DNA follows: TGTGCCAGCAGTTACTCGGGATCGAACACTGAAGCTTTCTTT.

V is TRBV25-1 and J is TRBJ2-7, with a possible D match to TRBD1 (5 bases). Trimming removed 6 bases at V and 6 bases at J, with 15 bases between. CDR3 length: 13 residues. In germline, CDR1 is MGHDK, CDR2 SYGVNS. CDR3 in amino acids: CASRGPGWFEQYF. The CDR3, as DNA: TGTGCCAGCAGGGGGCCAGGGTGGTTCGAGCAGTACTTC.

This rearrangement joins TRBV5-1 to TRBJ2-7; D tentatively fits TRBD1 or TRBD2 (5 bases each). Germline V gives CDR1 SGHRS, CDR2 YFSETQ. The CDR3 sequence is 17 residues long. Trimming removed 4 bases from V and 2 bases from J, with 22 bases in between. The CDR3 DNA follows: TGCGCCAGCAGCCCCTATGGAACCCGGGACCGAGCCTACGAGCAGTACTTC. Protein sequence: CASSPYGTRDRAYEQYF.

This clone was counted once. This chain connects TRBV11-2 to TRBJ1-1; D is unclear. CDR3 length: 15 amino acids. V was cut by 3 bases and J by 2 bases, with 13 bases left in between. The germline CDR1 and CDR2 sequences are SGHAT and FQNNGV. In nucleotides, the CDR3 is TGTGCCAGCAGCTTGGTTACAGACAAAAACACTGAAGCTTTCTTT. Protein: CASSLVTDKNTEAFF.

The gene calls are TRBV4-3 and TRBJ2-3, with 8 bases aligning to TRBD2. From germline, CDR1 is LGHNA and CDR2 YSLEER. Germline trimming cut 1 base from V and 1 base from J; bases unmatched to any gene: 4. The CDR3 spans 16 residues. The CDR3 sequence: CASSQGGLGRTDTQYF. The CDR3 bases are TGCGCCAGCAGCCAAGGGGGACTAGGTCGCACAGATACGCAGTATTTT.

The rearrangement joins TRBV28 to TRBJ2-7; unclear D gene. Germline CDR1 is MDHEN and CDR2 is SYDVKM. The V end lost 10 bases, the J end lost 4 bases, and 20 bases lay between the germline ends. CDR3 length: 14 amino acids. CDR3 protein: CATVSPLAHYEQYF. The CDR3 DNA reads TGTGCCACGGTGTCCCCTTTGGCCCATTACGAGCAGTACTTC.

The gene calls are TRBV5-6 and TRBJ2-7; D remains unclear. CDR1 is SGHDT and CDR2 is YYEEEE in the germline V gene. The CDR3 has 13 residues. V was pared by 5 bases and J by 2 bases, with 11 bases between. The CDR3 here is CASRLSGAYEQYF. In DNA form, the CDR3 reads TGTGCCAGCAGATTGTCAGGTGCCTACGAGCAGTACTTC. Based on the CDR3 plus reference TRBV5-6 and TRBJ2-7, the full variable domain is DAGVTQSPTHLIKTRGQQVTLRCSPKSGHDTVSWYQQALGQGPQFIFQYYEEEERQRGNFPDRFSGHQFPNYSSELNVNALLLGDSALYLCASRLSGAYEQYFGPGTRLTVT.